This TCR beta chain was identified during a study of T cell responses to AZD1222 COVID-19 vaccine. Repertoires were generated with immunoSEQ multiplex PCR, while TCRdb's copy carries only in-frame clones and drops some. The sample shows roughly 150,000 clones, approximately 92% of them seen only once. Germline V lookup: CDR1 LNHDA, CDR2 SQIVND (reference sequence). This CDR3 is built from 15 residues. Trimming pared 1 base from V and 2 bases from J, leaving 11 bases between. This clonotype originated in an adult in good health. The sample consisted of peripheral blood, taken on day 0 of AZD1222 vaccination. The chain links TRBV19 to TRBJ2-5; TRBD1 is a possible D gene (6 bases). This CDR3 is CASSIAQGHQETQYF. CDR3 nucleotide sequence: TGTGCCAGTAGTATAGCCCAGGGACATCAAGAGACCCAGTACTTC.